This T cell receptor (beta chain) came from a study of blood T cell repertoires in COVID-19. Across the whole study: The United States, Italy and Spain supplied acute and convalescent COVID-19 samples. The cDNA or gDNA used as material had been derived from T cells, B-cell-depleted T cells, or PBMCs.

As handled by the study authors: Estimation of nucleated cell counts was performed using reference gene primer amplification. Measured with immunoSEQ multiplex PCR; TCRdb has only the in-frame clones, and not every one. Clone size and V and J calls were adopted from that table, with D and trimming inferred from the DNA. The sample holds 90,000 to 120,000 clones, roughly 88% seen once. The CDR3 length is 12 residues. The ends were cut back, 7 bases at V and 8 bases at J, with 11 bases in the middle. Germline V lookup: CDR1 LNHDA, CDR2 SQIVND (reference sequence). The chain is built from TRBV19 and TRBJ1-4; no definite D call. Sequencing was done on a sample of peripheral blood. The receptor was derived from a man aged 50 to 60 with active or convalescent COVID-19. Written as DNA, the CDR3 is TGTGCCAGTAACTCAGGAGGCGAAAAACTGTTTTTT. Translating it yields CASNSGGEKLFF.